The clone carrying this TCR beta chain was observed once. This sample was taken from a study of blood T cell repertoires in COVID-19. The CDR3 has 15 residues. Germline CDR1 is MDHEN and CDR2 is SYDVKM. V lost 6 bases to trimming and J lost 7 bases; unmatched junction nucleotides: 10. Clones were sequenced by immunoSEQ multiplex PCR, and TCRdb holds only the in-frame ones, with some missing. The sample records approximately 19,000 clones, 85% to 95% being singletons. The material sequenced was peripheral blood. V is TRBV28 and J is TRBJ2-1; 9 positions agree with TRBD2. The TCR was taken from a human donor in a cohort sampled during active COVID-19. The CDR3 DNA reads TGTGCCAGCAGACGTTTAGCGGGAGAAAAGAATGAGCAGTTCTTC. Amino acids: CASRRLAGEKNEQFF.